The rows below give T cell receptor beta chains drawn from one sample of a study of regulatory T cells. The assay was immunoSEQ multiplex PCR, and TCRdb's table has in-frame clones only and misses some. The sample has around 30,000 clones, over 90% seen once. Specimen: conventional CD4+ T cells sorted from blood. These receptors all come from a child aged 2 to 15 with CD3G deficiency. The conserved cysteine and the conserved F or W are not part of the CDR3 here. Fields, in order: V gene, J gene, CDR3 protein.

TRBV28	TRBJ2-5	ASSLSGIRETQY
TRBV11-2	TRBJ2-3	ASSRQTDTQY
TRBV28	TRBJ2-7	ASSLEQSAYEQY
TRBV28	TRBJ1-2	ASSRTNYGYT
TRBV7-8	TRBJ2-7	ASSLVPGPYEQY
TRBV6-1	TRBJ2-7	ASRDRGRTYEQY
TRBV5-1	TRBJ2-5	ASSYGTREGETQY
TRBV28	TRBJ1-5	ASSSRAYQPQH
TRBV7-9	TRBJ2-5	ASSSTRWGQETQY
TRBV6-1	TRBJ2-4	ASSEGSGLKNIQY
TRBV27	TRBJ2-1	ASSLLGRGYNEQF
TRBV5-1	TRBJ2-3	ASSQTGWSDTQY
TRBV28	TRBJ2-1	ASSRTYGLRWGNEQF
TRBV5-1	TRBJ2-7	ASSVGQGAGEQY
TRBV5-4	TRBJ1-5	ASSPPGPGRNQPQH
TRBV28	TRBJ2-7	ASSQTSGGRSYEQY
TRBV18	TRBJ2-7	ASSPGQLSEQY
TRBV5-1	TRBJ2-1	ASSLPDNEQF
TRBV5-1	TRBJ2-1	ASSLGLAGVNNEQF
TRBV6-1	TRBJ1-5	ASSEAYRYPNQPQH
TRBV6-1	TRBJ2-7	ASSERYEQY
TRBV28	TRBJ2-7	ASSLSSGVYEQY
TRBV11-2	TRBJ1-2	ASSHSSYGYT
TRBV18	TRBJ2-7	ASSSRQEGEQY
TRBV9	TRBJ2-3	ASSPRTAGDTQY